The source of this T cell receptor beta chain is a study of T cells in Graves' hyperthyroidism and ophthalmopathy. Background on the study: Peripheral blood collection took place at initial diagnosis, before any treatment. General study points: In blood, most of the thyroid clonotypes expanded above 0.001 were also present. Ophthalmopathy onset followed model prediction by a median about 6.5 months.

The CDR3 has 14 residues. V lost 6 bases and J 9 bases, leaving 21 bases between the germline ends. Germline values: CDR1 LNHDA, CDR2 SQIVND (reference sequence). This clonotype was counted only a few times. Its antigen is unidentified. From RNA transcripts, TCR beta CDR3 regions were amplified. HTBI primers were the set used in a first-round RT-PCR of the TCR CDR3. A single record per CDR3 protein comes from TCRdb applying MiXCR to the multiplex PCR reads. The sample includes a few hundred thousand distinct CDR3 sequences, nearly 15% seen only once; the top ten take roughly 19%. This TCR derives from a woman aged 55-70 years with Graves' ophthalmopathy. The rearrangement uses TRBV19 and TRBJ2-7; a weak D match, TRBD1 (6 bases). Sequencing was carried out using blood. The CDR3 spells CASSDGDLSGVQYF. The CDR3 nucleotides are TGTGCCAGTAGCGATGGGGATCTCTCAGGGGTGCAGTACTTC.